The 22 T cell receptor beta chains below all came from one sample that was sequenced in a study of preoperative IRX-2 immunotherapy in early breast cancer. Some clones are missing from TCRdb's copy, which holds only in-frame ones; the method was immunoSEQ multiplex PCR. The sample yields more than 25,000 clones, 90% seen once. The treatment here: preoperative locoregional IRX-2 cytokine immunotherapy. This material was acquired from a patient treated with IRX-2 immunotherapy. The receptors originated from a human donor with breast cancer.

V and J are TRBV5-5 and TRBJ1-5, with 8 bases matching TRBD1. The CDR3 extends over 14 amino acids. Germline CDR1 reads SGHKS; CDR2 reads YYEKEE (reference sequence). V lost 4 bases to trimming and J lost 3 bases; unmatched junction nucleotides: 3. The CDR3 here is CASSRDRLNQPQHF. The CDR3 DNA reads as TGTGCCAGCAGCCGGGACAGGCTCAATCAGCCCCAGCATTTT.

The chain is built from TRBV7-2 and TRBJ1-1; D remains ambiguous. This CDR3 has 13 amino acids. The ends were cut back, 4 bases at V and 1 base at J, with 7 bases in the middle. Germline CDR1 reads SGHTA; CDR2 reads FQGNSA. CDR3 in amino acids: CASSSFENTEAFF. CDR3 DNA sequence: TGTGCCAGCAGCTCTTTTGAGAACACTGAAGCTTTCTTT. Full variable domain (rest looked up from reference TRBV7-2 and TRBJ1-1): GAGVSQSPSNKVTEKGKDVELRCDPISGHTALYWYRQSLGQGLEFLIYFQGNSAPDKSGLPSDRFSAERTGGSVSTLTIQRTQQEDSAVYLCASSSFENTEAFFGQGTRLTVV.

The chain links TRBV27 to TRBJ1-2; no clear D. From germline, CDR1 is MNHEY and CDR2 SMNVEV (reference sequence). The CDR3 covers 16 residues. V was cut by 5 bases and J by 2 bases, with 18 bases left in between. CDR3 in DNA: TGTGCCAGCAGTACCACTTCCAGGACGCCGAACTATGGCTACACCTTC. Its protein is CASSTTSRTPNYGYTF.

J is TRBJ2-7 and V is TRBV18; TRBD2 agrees at 7 bases. CDR3 size: 14 residues. Per germline, CDR1 KGHSH and CDR2 LQKENI. After removal of 3 bases from V and 2 bases from J, the junction contained 4 bases not matched to a gene. The CDR3 coding sequence is TGTGCCAGCTCACCTACTAGCGAAACCTACGAGCAGTACTTC. Its translation: CASSPTSETYEQYF. The complete variable domain, with remaining parts taken from reference TRBV18 and TRBJ2-7, reads NAGVMQNPRHLVRRRGQEARLRCSPMKGHSHVYWYRQLPEEGLKFMVYLQKENIIDESGMPKERFSAEFPKEGPSILRIQQVVRGDSAAYFCASSPTSETYEQYFGPGTRLTVT.

The chain is built from TRBV2 and TRBJ1-5; possibly TRBD1 for D (5 bases). Germline V gene lookup returns CDR1 SNHLY and CDR2 FYNNEI. V dropped 3 bases and J dropped 0 bases, with 9 bases sitting between them. This CDR3 comprises 15 residues. This chain's CDR3 is CASSEPGISNQPQHF. CDR3 DNA sequence: TGTGCCAGCAGTGAGCCAGGGATTAGCAATCAGCCCCAGCATTTT.

The CDR3 region is CASSLAYPYEQYF. The CDR3, as DNA: TGCGCCAGCAGCTTGGCCTACCCCTACGAGCAGTACTTC. The chain combines TRBV5-1 with TRBJ2-7, with D unclear. The CDR3 is 13 amino acids. Between the trimmed V and J ends, which lost 0 bases and 2 bases, there was a span of 6 bases. Germline CDR1 SGHRS, CDR2 YFSETQ. The whole variable domain, filled in from reference TRBV5-1 and TRBJ2-7, reads KAGVTQTPRYLIKTRGQQVTLSCSPISGHRSVSWYQQTPGQGLQFLFEYFSETQRNKGNFPGRFSGRQFSNSRSEMNVSTLELGDSALYLCASSLAYPYEQYFGPGTRLTVT.

This clone was seen more than once but under ten times. The chain recombines TRBV21-1 with TRBJ1-3; the D call of TRBD1 is as the table states it, not checked on the DNA. TRBV21-1 is a documented pseudogene. This CDR3 contains 17 residues. The CDR3 coding sequence is TGTGCCAGCCCCAAAGCTCCTAGACAGGTCTCTGGAAACACCATATATTTT. Its translation: CASPKAPRQVSGNTIYF.

The V call is TRBV30, the J call TRBJ1-3, with unresolved D. Germline CDR1 is GTSNPN and CDR2 is SVGIG (reference sequence). This CDR3 has 13 residues. Trimming pared 4 bases from V and 9 bases from J, leaving 16 bases between. The CDR3 is CAWIRMGSGTIYF. CDR3 coding DNA: TGTGCCTGGATTCGCATGGGCTCCGGCACCATATATTTT. Variable domain in full (rest from reference TRBV30 and TRBJ1-3): SQTIHQWPATLVQPVGSPLSLECTVEGTSNPNLYWYRQAAGRGLQLLFYSVGIGQISSEVPQNLSASRPQDRQFILSSKKLLLSDSGFYLCAWIRMGSGTIYFGEGSWLTVV.

The chain couples TRBV5-1 to TRBJ2-3, with no clear D. Germline CDR1 reads SGHRS; CDR2 reads YFSETQ. Trimming left V 0 bases short and J 0 bases short, with 5 bases between. This CDR3 has 14 residues. CDR3 in amino acids: CASSLATSTDTQYF. CDR3 bases: TGCGCCAGCAGCTTGGCCACTAGCACAGATACGCAGTATTTT.

CDR3 in DNA: TGCGCCAGCAGGCAGGGCCTCACAGATACGCAGTATTTT. This sequence encodes CASRQGLTDTQYF. V gene TRBV10-2 combines with J gene TRBJ2-3; D perhaps matches TRBD1 (5 bases). V was cut by 6 bases and J by 2 bases, with 9 bases left in between. Germline assignment: CDR1 WSHSY and CDR2 SAAADI. The CDR3 is 13 amino acids.

V usage is TRBV15 and J usage is TRBJ2-4, with TRBD1 identical over 7 bases. Trimming cost V 1 base and J 0 bases; bases outside gene matches: 9. There are 18 residues in the CDR3. Germline CDR1 and CDR2: LNHNV and YYDKDF (reference sequence). The CDR3 DNA is TGTGCCACCAGCAGAGGGGACAGCTATACTCTAGCCAAAAACATTCAGTACTTC. It codes for CATSRGDSYTLAKNIQYF.

The gene calls are TRBV5-8 and TRBJ1-1; D possibly corresponds to TRBD1 (5 bases). The CDR3 runs to 14 residues. V was trimmed by 1 base and J by 6 bases, leaving 13 bases between them. Per germline, CDR1 SGHTS and CDR2 YDEGEE. Here the CDR3 reads CASSLQGAPAEAFF. In DNA, the CDR3 is TGTGCCAGCAGCTTGCAGGGAGCCCCAGCTGAAGCTTTCTTT.

V and J are TRBV30 and TRBJ1-6; D not resolved. Germline V lookup: CDR1 GTSNPN, CDR2 SVGIG (reference sequence). There are 13 residues in the CDR3. With 0 bases removed from V and 7 bases from J, the gap between germline ends came to 7 bases. The CDR3 loop reads CAWSVRGNSPLHF. CDR3 bases: TGTGCCTGGAGTGTACGAGGGAATTCACCCCTCCACTTT. Full variable domain (remainder filled in from reference TRBV30 and TRBJ1-6): SQTIHQWPATLVQPVGSPLSLECTVEGTSNPNLYWYRQAAGRGLQLLFYSVGIGQISSEVPQNLSASRPQDRQFILSSKKLLLSDSGFYLCAWSVRGNSPLHFGNGTRLTVT.

The V call is TRBV10-2, the J call TRBJ2-7; D is undetermined. Trimming shortened V by 4 bases and J by 5 bases, and 9 bases separated the two germline ends. CDR1 is WSHSY and CDR2 is SAAADI in the germline V gene. CDR3 length equals 12 residues. The CDR3 DNA reads as TGCGCCAGCAGTGGTTTGGGCGACGAGCAGTACTTC. This translates into CASSGLGDEQYF.

V usage is TRBV30 and J usage is TRBJ1-2; D is uncertain. CDR3 length: 13 residues. Germline V CDR1 and CDR2: GTSNPN, SVGIG (reference sequence). Trimming cost V 1 base and J 6 bases, with 12 bases left between them. The CDR3, as DNA: TGTGCCTGGAGTGCCGGGAAAAAGGATGGCTACACCTTC. This translates into CAWSAGKKDGYTF.

The V gene is TRBV10-1, the J gene TRBJ1-3, with D possibly being TRBD1 (5 bases). The germline V gene has CDR1 WNHNN and CDR2 SYGVQD (reference sequence). The CDR3 is made up of 15 amino acids. V was shortened by 5 bases and J by 0 bases, with 11 bases between the two germline ends. As DNA, the CDR3 is TGCGCCAGCAGTACCGGACAAACCTCTGGAAACACCATATATTTT. This sequence encodes CASSTGQTSGNTIYF.

This clone came up once. The chain carries TRBV9 and TRBJ1-4; weak D call: TRBD1 (6 bases). Trimming took off 2 bases at V and 0 bases at J, with 20 bases between the two ends. Germline CDR1 SGDLS, CDR2 YYNGEE. The CDR3 is made up of 19 amino acids. The CDR3 coding sequence is TGTGCCAGCAGCGTTGCCGGGGGCCCGTCCGTTACAACTAATGAAAAACTGTTTTTT. Its protein product is CASSVAGGPSVTTNEKLFF.

The count of this clone is one. In DNA, the CDR3 is TGTGCCAGCAGCTTAGTGGTGGGGGCGGGCAATGAGCAGTTCTTC. This translates into CASSLVVGAGNEQFF. The chain is built from TRBV7-9 and TRBJ2-1; TRBD1 might be the D (6 bases). Deletions cut 1 base from V and 6 bases from J, with 13 bases between. Looked up from germline, CDR1 is SEHNR and CDR2 is FQNEAQ (reference sequence). This CDR3 is built from 15 residues.

The rearrangement links TRBV27 to TRBJ2-7; 9 nucleotides align to TRBD2. V was clipped by 3 bases and J by 4 bases; unmatched bases: 7. CDR3 length: 15 residues. The germline V gene encodes CDR1 MNHEY and CDR2 SMNVEV (reference sequence). In nucleotides, the CDR3 is TGTGCCAGCAGTTTGAGCCTAGCGGGACTTTACGAGCAGTACTTC. Amino acids: CASSLSLAGLYEQYF.

The chain employs TRBV28 and TRBJ2-5; D might be TRBD2 (5 bases). The CDR3 sequence is 12 residues long. V lost 5 bases and J lost 5, with 9 bases in between. Germline CDR1 MDHEN, CDR2 SYDVKM. The CDR3 is CASSLGVETQYF. The CDR3 coding sequence is TGTGCCAGCAGTCTGGGAGTGGAGACCCAGTACTTC.

This chain uses TRBV6-6 with TRBJ2-7, with D possibly matching TRBD1 (10 bases). This CDR3 spans 16 amino acids. V lost 6 bases and J lost 6, with 24 bases in between. The V gene's germline CDR1 is MNHNY and CDR2 SVGAGI (reference sequence). CDR3 loop: CASRETGGLAGTEQYF. The CDR3 DNA sequence: TGTGCCAGCAGGGAGACAGGGGGCCTAGCGGGAACCGAGCAGTACTTC.

This chain joins TRBV5-5 and TRBJ1-5; D gene ambiguous. The CDR3 consists of 14 residues. The germline gives CDR1 SGHKS, CDR2 YYEKEE (reference sequence). V gave up 1 base and J gave up 8 bases, with 13 bases separating them. CDR3 sequence reads: CASSLFLGREPQHF. The CDR3 DNA sequence: TGTGCCAGCAGCTTGTTCCTGGGAAGGGAGCCCCAGCATTTT.